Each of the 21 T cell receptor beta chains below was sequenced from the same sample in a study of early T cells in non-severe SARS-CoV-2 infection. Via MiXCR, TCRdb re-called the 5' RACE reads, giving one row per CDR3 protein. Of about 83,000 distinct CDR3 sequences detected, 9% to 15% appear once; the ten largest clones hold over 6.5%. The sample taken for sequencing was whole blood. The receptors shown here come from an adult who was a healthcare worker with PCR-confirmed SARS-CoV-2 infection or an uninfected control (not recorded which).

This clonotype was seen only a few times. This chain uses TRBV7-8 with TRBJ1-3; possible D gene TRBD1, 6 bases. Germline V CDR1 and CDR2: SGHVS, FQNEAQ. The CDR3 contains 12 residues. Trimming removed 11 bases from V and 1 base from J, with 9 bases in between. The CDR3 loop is CAGQGSGNTIYF. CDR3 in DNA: TGTGCCGGCCAGGGGTCTGGAAACACCATATATTTT.

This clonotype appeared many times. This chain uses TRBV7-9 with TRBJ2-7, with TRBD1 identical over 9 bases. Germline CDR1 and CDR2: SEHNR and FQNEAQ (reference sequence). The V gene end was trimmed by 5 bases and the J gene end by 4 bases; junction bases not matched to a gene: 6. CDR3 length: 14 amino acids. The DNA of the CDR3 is TGTGCCAGCAGCCCCCGGACAGGGGAATACGAGCAGTACTTC. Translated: CASSPRTGEYEQYF.

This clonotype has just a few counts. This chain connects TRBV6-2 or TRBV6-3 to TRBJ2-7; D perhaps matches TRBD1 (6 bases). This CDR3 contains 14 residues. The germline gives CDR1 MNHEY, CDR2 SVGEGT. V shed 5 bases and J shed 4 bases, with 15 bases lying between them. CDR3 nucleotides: TGTGCCAGCAGTAAACCCGCACAGGGATACGAGCAGTACTTC. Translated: CASSKPAQGYEQYF.

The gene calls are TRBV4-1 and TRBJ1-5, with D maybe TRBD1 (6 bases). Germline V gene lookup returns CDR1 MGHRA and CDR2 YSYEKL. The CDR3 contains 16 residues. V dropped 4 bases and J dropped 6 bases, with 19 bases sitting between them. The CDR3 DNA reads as TGCGCCAGCAGCCCCACGCAAGGGGGGAAGGGTCAGCCCCAGCATTTT. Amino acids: CASSPTQGGKGQPQHF.

CDR3 residues: CASSRGFRGDTQYF. In nucleotides, the CDR3 is TGTGCCAGCAGTAGGGGGTTCCGGGGAGATACGCAGTATTTT. The chain is built from TRBV28 and TRBJ2-3; maybe TRBD1 (6 bases). The germline CDR1 and CDR2 sequences are MDHEN and SYDVKM. V lost 5 bases, J lost 5 bases, and 14 bases lay in between. The CDR3 covers 14 residues.

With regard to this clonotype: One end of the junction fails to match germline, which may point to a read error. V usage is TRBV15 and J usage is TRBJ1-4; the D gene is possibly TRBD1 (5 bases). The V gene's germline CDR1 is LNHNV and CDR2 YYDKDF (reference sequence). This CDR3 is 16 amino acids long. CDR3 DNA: TGTGCCACCAACAGAGAGCGGGGCGCAACTAATGAAAAACTGTTTTTT. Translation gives CATNRERGATNEKLFF. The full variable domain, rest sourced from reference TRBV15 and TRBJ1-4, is DAMVIQNPRYQVTQFGKPVTLSCSQTLNHNVMYWYQQKSSQAPKLLFHYYDKDFNNEADTPDNFQSRRPNTSFCFLDIRSPGLGDTAMYLCATNRERGATNEKLFFGSGTQLSVL.

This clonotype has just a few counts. The CDR3 here is CASSSLAGGPNIGSDTQYF. In DNA, the CDR3 is TGTGCCAGCAGCTCCCTAGCGGGAGGCCCAAACATCGGTTCAGATACGCAGTATTTT. This chain uses TRBV7-9 with TRBJ2-3, with 11 bases matching TRBD2. V lost 4 bases to trimming and J lost 4 bases; unmatched junction nucleotides: 16. CDR1 is SEHNR and CDR2 is FQNEAQ in the germline V gene (reference sequence). The CDR3 has 19 amino acids.

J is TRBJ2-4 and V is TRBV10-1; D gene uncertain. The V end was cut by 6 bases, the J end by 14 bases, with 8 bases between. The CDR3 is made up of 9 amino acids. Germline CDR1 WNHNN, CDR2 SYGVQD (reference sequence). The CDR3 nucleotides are TGCGCCAGCAGAAACGAGGAGTACTTC. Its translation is CASRNEEYF.

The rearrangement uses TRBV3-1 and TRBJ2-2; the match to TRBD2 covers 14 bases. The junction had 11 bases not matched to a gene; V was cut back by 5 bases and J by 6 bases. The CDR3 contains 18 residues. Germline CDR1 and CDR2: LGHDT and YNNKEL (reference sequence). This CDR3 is CASSARRGLAGVAGELFF. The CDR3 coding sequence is TGTGCCAGCAGCGCCCGAAGGGGACTAGCGGGAGTCGCCGGGGAGCTGTTTTTT.

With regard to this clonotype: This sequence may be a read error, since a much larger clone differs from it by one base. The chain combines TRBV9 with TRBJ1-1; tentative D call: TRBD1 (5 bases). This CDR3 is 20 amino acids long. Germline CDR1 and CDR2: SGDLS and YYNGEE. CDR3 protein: CASSVAKGQSILMLNTEALF. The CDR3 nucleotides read TGTGCCAGCAGCGTAGCGAAGGGGCAATCTATATTAATGCTGAACACTGAAGCTTTGTTT.

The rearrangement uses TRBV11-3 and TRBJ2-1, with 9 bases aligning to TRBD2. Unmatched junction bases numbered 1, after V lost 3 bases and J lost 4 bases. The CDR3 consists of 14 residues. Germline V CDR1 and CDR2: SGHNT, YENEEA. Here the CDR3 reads CASSLTSGYNEQFF. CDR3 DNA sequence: TGTGCCAGCAGCTTGACTAGCGGTTACAATGAGCAGTTCTTC.

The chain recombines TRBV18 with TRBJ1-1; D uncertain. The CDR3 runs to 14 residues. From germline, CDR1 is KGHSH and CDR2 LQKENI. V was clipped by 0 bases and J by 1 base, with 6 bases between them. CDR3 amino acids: CASSPPGRNTEAFF. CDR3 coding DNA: TGTGCCAGCTCACCACCGGGTCGGAACACTGAAGCTTTCTTT.

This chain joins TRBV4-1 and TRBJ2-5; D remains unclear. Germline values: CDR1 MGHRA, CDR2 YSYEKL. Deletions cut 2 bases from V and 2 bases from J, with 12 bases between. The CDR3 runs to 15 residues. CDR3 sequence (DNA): TGCGCCAGCAGCCAAACGCCAGTAGTTCAAGAGACCCAGTACTTC. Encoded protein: CASSQTPVVQETQYF.

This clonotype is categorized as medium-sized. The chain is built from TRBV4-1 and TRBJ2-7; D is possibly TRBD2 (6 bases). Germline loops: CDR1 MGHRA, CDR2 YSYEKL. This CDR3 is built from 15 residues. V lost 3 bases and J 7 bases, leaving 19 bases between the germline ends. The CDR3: CASSHPDGLGGEQYF. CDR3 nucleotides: TGCGCCAGCAGCCATCCGGACGGACTCGGGGGTGAGCAGTACTTC.

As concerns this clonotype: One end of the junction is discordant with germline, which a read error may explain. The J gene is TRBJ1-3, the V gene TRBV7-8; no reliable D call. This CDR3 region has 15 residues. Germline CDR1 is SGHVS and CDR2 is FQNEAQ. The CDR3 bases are TGTGCCAGCAGCTTAGAGACCTACTCTGAAAACACCATATATTTT. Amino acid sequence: CASSLETYSENTIYF.

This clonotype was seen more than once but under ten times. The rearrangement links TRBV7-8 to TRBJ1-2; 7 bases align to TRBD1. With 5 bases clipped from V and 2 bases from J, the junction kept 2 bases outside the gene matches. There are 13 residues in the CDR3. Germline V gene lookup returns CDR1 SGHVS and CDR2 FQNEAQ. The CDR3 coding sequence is TGTGCCAGCAGCGAGGACAGGAACTATGGCTACACCTTC. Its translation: CASSEDRNYGYTF.

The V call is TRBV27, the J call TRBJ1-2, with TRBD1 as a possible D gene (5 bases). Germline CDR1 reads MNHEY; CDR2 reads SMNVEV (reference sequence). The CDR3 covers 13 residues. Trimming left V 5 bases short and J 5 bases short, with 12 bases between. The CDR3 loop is CASSRGLAYGYTF. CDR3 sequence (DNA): TGTGCCAGCAGTCGGGGACTCGCGTATGGCTACACCTTC.

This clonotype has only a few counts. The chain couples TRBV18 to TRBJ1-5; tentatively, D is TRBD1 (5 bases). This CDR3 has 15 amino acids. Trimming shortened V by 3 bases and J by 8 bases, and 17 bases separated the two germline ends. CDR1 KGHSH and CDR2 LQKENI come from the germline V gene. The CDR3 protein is CASSPGAGNSEPQHF. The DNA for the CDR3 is TGTGCCAGCTCACCTGGGGCGGGGAATAGTGAGCCCCAGCATTTT. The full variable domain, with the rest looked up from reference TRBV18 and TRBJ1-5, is NAGVMQNPRHLVRRRGQEARLRCSPMKGHSHVYWYRQLPEEGLKFMVYLQKENIIDESGMPKERFSAEFPKEGPSILRIQQVVRGDSAAYFCASSPGAGNSEPQHFGDGTRLSIL.

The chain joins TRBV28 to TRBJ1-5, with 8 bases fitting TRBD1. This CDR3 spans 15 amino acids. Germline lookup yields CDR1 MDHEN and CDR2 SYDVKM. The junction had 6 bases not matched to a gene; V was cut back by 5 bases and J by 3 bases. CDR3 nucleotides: TGTGCCAGCAGTCCCTCAGGGGGCTTCAATCAGCCCCAGCATTTT. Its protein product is CASSPSGGFNQPQHF.

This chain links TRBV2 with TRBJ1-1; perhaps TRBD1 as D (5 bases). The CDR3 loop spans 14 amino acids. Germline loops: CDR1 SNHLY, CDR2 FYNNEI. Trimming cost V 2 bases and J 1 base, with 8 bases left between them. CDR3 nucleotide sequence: TGTGCCAGCAGTGAATTAGGGGCGAACACTGAAGCTTTCTTT. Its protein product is CASSELGANTEAFF. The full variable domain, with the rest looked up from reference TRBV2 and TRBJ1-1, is EPEVTQTPSHQVTQMGQEVILRCVPISNHLYFYWYRQILGQKVEFLVSFYNNEISEKSEIFDDQFSVERPDGSNFTLKIRSTKLEDSAMYFCASSELGANTEAFFGQGTRLTVV.

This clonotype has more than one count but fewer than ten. CDR3 nucleotide sequence: TGTGCCAGCTTGCACCTGGGACAGGGAAATACTGAAGCTTTCTTT. It specifies CASLHLGQGNTEAFF. The chain joins TRBV18 to TRBJ1-1, with 9 bases identical to TRBD1. With 7 bases clipped from V and 5 bases from J, the junction kept 11 bases outside the gene matches. Germline V gene lookup returns CDR1 KGHSH and CDR2 LQKENI. The CDR3 has 15 amino acids. The full variable domain, with the rest looked up from reference TRBV18 and TRBJ1-1, is NAGVMQNPRHLVRRRGQEARLRCSPMKGHSHVYWYRQLPEEGLKFMVYLQKENIIDESGMPKERFSAEFPKEGPSILRIQQVVRGDSAAYFCASLHLGQGNTEAFFGQGTRLTVV.